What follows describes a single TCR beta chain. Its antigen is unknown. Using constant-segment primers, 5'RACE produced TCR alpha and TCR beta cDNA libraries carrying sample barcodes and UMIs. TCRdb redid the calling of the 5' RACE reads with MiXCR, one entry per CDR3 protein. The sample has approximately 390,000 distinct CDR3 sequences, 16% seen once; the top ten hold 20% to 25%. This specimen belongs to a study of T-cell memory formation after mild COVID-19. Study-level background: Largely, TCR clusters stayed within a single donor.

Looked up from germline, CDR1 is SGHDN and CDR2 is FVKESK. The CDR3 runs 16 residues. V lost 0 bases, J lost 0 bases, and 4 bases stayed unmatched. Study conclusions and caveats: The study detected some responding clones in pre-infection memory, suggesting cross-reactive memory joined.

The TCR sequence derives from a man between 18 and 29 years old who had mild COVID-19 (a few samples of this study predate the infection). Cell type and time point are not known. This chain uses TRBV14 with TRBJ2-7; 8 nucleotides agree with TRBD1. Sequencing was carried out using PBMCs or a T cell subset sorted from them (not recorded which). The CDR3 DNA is TGTGCCAGCAGCCAAGAGCTACAGGGGGACTCCTACGAGCAGTACTTC. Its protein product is CASSQELQGDSYEQYF. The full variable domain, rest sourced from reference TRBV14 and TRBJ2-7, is EAGVTQFPSHSVIEKGQTVTLRCDPISGHDNLYWYRRVMGKEIKFLLHFVKESKQDESGMPNNRFLAERTGGTYSTLKVQPAELEDSGVYFCASSQELQGDSYEQYFGPGTRLTVT.